This T cell receptor beta chain was recovered during a study of cytomegalovirus exposure and HLA in healthy donors. Study in general: Later analysis reported that the roughly 120 validation repertoires shared the platform of the 600 to 750 first-cohort repertoires.

TCRdb's table, derived via immunoSEQ multiplex PCR, lists solely in-frame clones and lacks some. The sample has approximately 220,000 clones; roughly 84% are singletons. Concerning this clone itself: Its target is not known.

Study observations and caveats: Reports credit the classifier with highly specific, highly sensitive diagnosis of cytomegalovirus status. A few chains linked to CMV were shown in vitro to be specific for CMV antigens. Cytomegalovirus association was listed for about 160 TCR beta chains.

The CDR3 runs 14 residues. After removal of 2 bases from V and 8 bases from J, the junction contained 3 bases not matched to a gene. Germline-derived CDR1 and CDR2 are MNHEY and SMNVEV (reference sequence). The sequenced material came from PBMCs. The origin of this receptor is a woman under 40 in good health and CMV-seropositive. The chain combines TRBV27 with TRBJ2-1; 10 bases align to TRBD1. The DNA of the CDR3 is TGTGCCAGCAGTTTAGGGACAGGGGCCTATGAGCAGTTCTTC. Protein: CASSLGTGAYEQFF.